This is a list of T cell receptor beta chains from one sample in a study of neurological immune-mediated disorders. TCRdb re-called the 5' RACE reads through MiXCR, storing one row per CDR3 protein. Here the sample spans around 90,000 distinct CDR3 sequences, about 12% being singletons. Sequencing was performed on PBMCs. These receptors all stem from a female donor with HTLV-1-associated myelopathy (HAM/TSP). Both conserved end residues are part of each CDR3. Fields, in order: clone size, V gene, J gene, CDR3 protein. Size tells how often a clone was seen (once, few, many) or the class of an expanded clone, and some rows leave it out.

clone_size: many; v_call: TRBV18; j_call: TRBJ1-1; cdr3_aa: CATHDSHEAFF
clone_size: many; v_call: TRBV5-1; j_call: TRBJ2-7; cdr3_aa: CASSLDRDREQYF
clone_size: many; v_call: TRBV28; j_call: TRBJ1-4; cdr3_aa: CASSSGTAATNEKLFF
clone_size: many; v_call: TRBV4-1; j_call: TRBJ2-7; cdr3_aa: CASSQEESLRYEQYF
clone_size: -; v_call: TRBV9; j_call: TRBJ2-2; cdr3_aa: CATGQGSNTGELFF
clone_size: many; v_call: TRBV10-3; j_call: TRBJ2-7; cdr3_aa: CAISEGGEQYF
clone_size: many; v_call: TRBV11-2; j_call: TRBJ2-3; cdr3_aa: CASSLVSGGFPDTQYF
clone_size: many; v_call: TRBV6-5; j_call: TRBJ1-2; cdr3_aa: CASHPTRGDYGYTF
clone_size: many; v_call: TRBV7-9; j_call: TRBJ1-1; cdr3_aa: CASSPPGQGEAFF
clone_size: many; v_call: TRBV20-1; j_call: TRBJ2-5; cdr3_aa: CSAGSWTSSETQYF
clone_size: many; v_call: TRBV5-1; j_call: TRBJ2-3; cdr3_aa: CASSSLEGTDTQYF
clone_size: many; v_call: TRBV7-2; j_call: TRBJ2-7; cdr3_aa: CASSLYLWRGEQYF
clone_size: many; v_call: TRBV6-6; j_call: TRBJ1-5; cdr3_aa: CASSGQGRLQPQHF
clone_size: many; v_call: TRBV5-1; j_call: TRBJ2-1; cdr3_aa: CASSLGLNPSNEQFF
clone_size: many; v_call: TRBV7-2; j_call: TRBJ2-2; cdr3_aa: CASSLGPVAAGELFF
clone_size: -; v_call: TRBV7-9; j_call: TRBJ2-2; cdr3_aa: CASSPGTGAQDTGELFF
clone_size: -; v_call: TRBV14; j_call: TRBJ1-2; cdr3_aa: CASSQTGGYGYTF
clone_size: many; v_call: TRBV9; j_call: TRBJ2-7; cdr3_aa: CASSVSWGPDEQYF
clone_size: many; v_call: TRBV28; j_call: TRBJ2-7; cdr3_aa: CASSQTGDRGGEQYF
clone_size: many; v_call: TRBV20-1; j_call: TRBJ1-5; cdr3_aa: CSAREFGGTSNQPQHF
clone_size: -; v_call: TRBV18; j_call: TRBJ2-1; cdr3_aa: CASSPPSKPPGDEQFF
clone_size: many; v_call: TRBV12-3/TRBV12-4; j_call: TRBJ2-7; cdr3_aa: CASSSNDRGGEQYF
clone_size: many; v_call: TRBV9; j_call: TRBJ2-4; cdr3_aa: CASSPALAQNIQYF
clone_size: many; v_call: TRBV7-2; j_call: TRBJ2-1; cdr3_aa: CASIQLGSERKQFF
clone_size: many; v_call: TRBV28; j_call: TRBJ2-1; cdr3_aa: CASSGLGLAGGYNEQFF
clone_size: many; v_call: TRBV29-1; j_call: TRBJ2-5; cdr3_aa: CSVESGSGGETQYF
clone_size: many; v_call: TRBV7-2; j_call: TRBJ2-1; cdr3_aa: CASSNRRGGEQFF
clone_size: many; v_call: TRBV5-8; j_call: TRBJ2-1; cdr3_aa: CASSLGLAVNEQFF
clone_size: many; v_call: TRBV28; j_call: TRBJ2-7; cdr3_aa: CASSLSSRGGSYEQYF
clone_size: many; v_call: TRBV7-9; j_call: TRBJ1-5; cdr3_aa: CASSSDDRGNQPQHF
clone_size: many; v_call: TRBV20-1; j_call: TRBJ2-2; cdr3_aa: CSAPRTRNTGELFF
clone_size: many; v_call: TRBV5-1; j_call: TRBJ2-1; cdr3_aa: CASSLGGLHNEQFF
clone_size: -; v_call: TRBV9; j_call: TRBJ2-7; cdr3_aa: CASSAGGSSGPLEQYF
clone_size: many; v_call: TRBV28; j_call: TRBJ1-4; cdr3_aa: CASYRTGDFEKLFF
clone_size: many; v_call: TRBV24-1; j_call: TRBJ2-3; cdr3_aa: CATTLGGSSTDTQYF
clone_size: many; v_call: TRBV20-1; j_call: TRBJ2-7; cdr3_aa: CGGRYSYEQYF
clone_size: few; v_call: TRBV5-6; j_call: TRBJ2-6; cdr3_aa: CASSFTGGEANVLTF
clone_size: few; v_call: TRBV20-1; j_call: TRBJ2-7; cdr3_aa: CSARSGQGINEQYF
clone_size: many; v_call: TRBV7-2; j_call: TRBJ1-5; cdr3_aa: CASSMTARQPQHF
clone_size: many; v_call: TRBV28; j_call: TRBJ2-3; cdr3_aa: CATVSLGQGDYTQYF